Listed here is a single TCR beta chain. Original data processing: From reference gene primer amplification, estimates of nucleated cell counts were derived. Profiled with immunoSEQ multiplex PCR; TCRdb holds only in-frame clones, not every one. The V and J calls and the clone size are those of that table, but D and trimming were determined from the DNA. Here the sample spans 250,000 to 350,000 clones, around 90% being singletons. The sample comes from a study of blood T cell repertoires in COVID-19. Across the whole study: COVID-19 samples from acute and convalescent phases originated in the United States, Italy and Spain. T cells, B-cell-depleted T cells, or PBMCs supplied cDNA or gDNA.

Germline CDR1 and CDR2: MNHEY and SVGAGI. V lost 4 bases to trimming and J lost 0 bases, with 9 bases between them. The CDR3 runs to 14 residues. The sequencing sample was made of peripheral blood. This sequence joins TRBV6-5 and TRBJ1-1, with D perhaps TRBD1 (6 bases). The receptor's source is a man between 18 and 35 years old with active or convalescent COVID-19. This CDR3 is CASSWDTLNTEAFF. CDR3 DNA sequence: TGTGCCAGCAGTTGGGACACCCTGAACACTGAAGCTTTCTTT.